The sequence of this T cell receptor (beta chain) was determined in a study of CD8+ T cells in alopecia areata. General study points: Among the cells sequenced in scalp samples are also the resident alphabeta T cells of normal skin. Whereas mice showed it more clearly, TCR sharing across patients was murkier, possibly because of HLA. Affected lesional scalp, above all in alopecia totalis/universalis, was more clonal than normal scalp.

CD4+ cells obtained from 4 or 5 patients were subjected to sorting into CD25+CD127- cells. It was from alopecia areata patients that lesional scalp punch biopsies and peripheral blood were collected. Isolated RNA was reverse transcribed into cDNA used as the sequencing template. TCRdb keeps only in-frame clones here, not all; method: immunoSEQ multiplex PCR. The repertoire has approximately 13,000 clones, over 50% of them found once; the top ten carry under 5%. As for this clone: Its antigen is currently unknown. An end of the junction differs from the germline gene, which may be a read error.

The CDR3 length is 13 residues. Germline V gene lookup returns CDR1 SNHLY and CDR2 FYNNEI. This clonotype originated in a human donor with alopecia areata. The chain joins TRBV2 to TRBJ1-1; D might be TRBD1 (6 bases). Sequenced input: CD4+ Tregs sorted from blood. In DNA, the CDR3 is TGCGCCGAAAACAGGGCCATGAACACTGAAGCTTTCTTT. The encoded protein is CAENRAMNTEAFF.